These T cell receptor beta chains were read from a single sample in a study of blood T cell repertoires in COVID-19. Libraries were prepared by immunoSEQ multiplex PCR; TCRdb keeps only in-frame clonotypes and omits some of them. The sample carries 150,000 to 200,000 clones, around 79% recorded once. Specimen: peripheral blood. These receptors all stem from a man aged 60-69 years with active or convalescent COVID-19. The conserved cysteine and the conserved F or W are not part of the CDR3 here. The order of the fields is CDR3 length, clone size, V gene, D gene, CDR3 protein. A D gene is named only where the DNA matches it firmly. Only some rows state a clone size, as once, few, many or a class for expanded clones.

13,-,TRBV5-6,-,ASSLGGRAGEKLF
17,-,TRBV14,TRBD2,ASSLGTSGRAVTYNEQF
11,-,TRBV28,TRBD1,ASSLRTGHPQY
12,-,TRBV25-1,TRBD1,ASTGQGEDYGYT
11,-,TRBV12-3/TRBV12-4,-,ASSLGGTGELF
11,few,TRBV7-7,-,ASSLGGGETQY
12,-,TRBV27,TRBD2,ASKAGAPYNEQF
14,-,TRBV24-1,TRBD2,ATSDFGRGSTDTQY
10,-,TRBV10-3,-,AIRQGGYEQY
9,-,TRBV2,-,ASKLADTQY
14,-,TRBV7-7,TRBD1,ASSPGRGLGTGELF
13,-,TRBV19,TRBD2,ASSRTSGLHNEQF
11,once,TRBV7-3,-,ASSPDPRVGQF
12,-,TRBV5-5,-,ASTPERVNSPLH
14,-,TRBV4-3,TRBD2,ASSPRTSGRYNEQF
14,-,TRBV27,-,ASSLSAGRANEKLF
15,once,TRBV7-8,TRBD2,ASLVLAGGGNTGELF
12,few,TRBV27,-,ASSLGGPNNEQF
13,-,TRBV19,-,ASSASGTWTDTQY
17,-,TRBV5-6,TRBD2,ASSPGLLGIGGSGETQY
13,-,TRBV27,TRBD2,ASSLGTSGVYEQF
10,-,TRBV12-3/TRBV12-4,TRBD1,ASSDRVHGYT
13,-,TRBV13,TRBD1,ASRPRTGGSYEQY
15,-,TRBV2,-,ASSESGQSATYNEQF
10,-,TRBV11-2,TRBD2,ASGRAVWEQY
13,-,TRBV2,TRBD1,ASSLQGAGYNEQF
14,-,TRBV7-8,TRBD2,ASSLVEGGRRNEQF
11,-,TRBV19,-,ASTTVPNTEAF
11,-,TRBV9,-,ASSVAKGNGYT
10,-,TRBV3-1/TRBV3-2,-,ASSQVGGGYT
12,-,TRBV27,TRBD1,ASSRDRVQETQY
9,-,TRBV27,-,ASKSNSEQF
12,once,TRBV4-3,TRBD2,ASSRGTSGYEQY
13,-,TRBV24-1,-,ATSDSGRDQETQY
11,few,TRBV7-9,-,ASSLASGGEQY